The next 13 T cell receptor beta chains were all read from a single sample in a study of OX40 agonist ivuxolimab in advanced cancers. Assay: immunoSEQ multiplex PCR; the TCRdb copy retains only in-frame clones and omits some. The sample holds roughly 30,000 clones; roughly 80% are singletons and the top ten take about 18%. This sample comprised CD4+ or CD8+ T cells sorted from blood, obtained in a trial of the OX40 agonist ivuxolimab. The origin of the receptors is an adult with an advanced solid tumor such as melanoma, head and neck, liver or kidney cancer.

V usage is TRBV28 and J usage is TRBJ2-7; tentatively, D is TRBD1 or TRBD2 (6 bases each). The germline V gene encodes CDR1 MDHEN and CDR2 SYDVKM. The ends were cut back, 2 bases at V and 4 bases at J, with 15 bases in the middle. This CDR3 has 15 residues. DNA for the CDR3: TGTGCCAGCAGTTTAGTACAGGGTGGGAGGTACGAGCAGTACTTC. As protein: CASSLVQGGRYEQYF.

The rearrangement links TRBV10-1 to TRBJ2-5, with 9 bases lining up with TRBD2. The CDR3 extends over 15 amino acids. CDR1 and CDR2 (germline): WNHNN, SYGVQD (reference sequence). After removal of 7 bases from V and 5 bases from J, the junction contained 11 bases not matched to a gene. CDR3 protein: CASNSGRAPEETQYF. The DNA of the CDR3 is TGCGCCAGCAATAGCGGGAGAGCCCCAGAGGAGACCCAGTACTTC.

The chain links TRBV7-9 to TRBJ1-2; the D is unclear. V gave up 5 bases and J gave up 2 bases, with 15 bases separating them. The CDR3 is 15 residues long. Germline V lookup: CDR1 SEHNR, CDR2 FQNEAQ (reference sequence). CDR3 DNA sequence: TGTGCCAGCAGCCCACGTTCGGATTGGAACTATGGCTACACCTTC. Protein product: CASSPRSDWNYGYTF. The entire variable domain, with the rest obtained from reference TRBV7-9 and TRBJ1-2, is as follows: DTGVSQNPRHKITKRGQNVTFRCDPISEHNRLYWYRQTLGQGPEFLTYFQNEAQLEKSRLLSDRFSAERPKGSFSTLEIQRTEQGDSAMYLCASSPRSDWNYGYTFGSGTRLTVV.

Only one count was recorded for this clone. This chain uses TRBV9 with TRBJ1-3; the D gene is possibly TRBD1 (6 bases). There are 15 residues in the CDR3. Trimming pared 2 bases from V and 0 bases from J, leaving 9 bases between. The germline gives CDR1 SGDLS, CDR2 YYNGEE. The CDR3 loop reads CASSVGGSSGNTIYF. The CDR3 DNA sequence: TGTGCCAGCAGCGTCGGGGGCAGCTCTGGAAACACCATATATTTT. Full variable domain (remainder filled in from reference TRBV9 and TRBJ1-3): DSGVTQTPKHLITATGQRVTLRCSPRSGDLSVYWYQQSLDQGLQFLIQYYNGEERAKGNILERFSAQQFPDLHSELNLSSLELGDSALYFCASSVGGSSGNTIYFGEGSWLTVV.

The rearrangement links TRBV27 to TRBJ2-2; the D is unclear. This CDR3 is 12 amino acids long. Germline values: CDR1 MNHEY, CDR2 SMNVEV (reference sequence). The V end was cut by 1 base, the J end by 5 bases, with 2 bases between. DNA for the CDR3: TGTGCCAGCAGTTTATTGACCGGGGAGCTGTTTTTT. Protein product: CASSLLTGELFF.

This clone was seen more than once but under ten times. The chain is built from TRBV11-3 and TRBJ2-1; 10 bases agree with TRBD2. CDR3 size: 16 residues. Germline V lookup: CDR1 SGHNT, CDR2 YENEEA. Germline trimming cut 5 bases from V and 1 base from J; bases unmatched to any gene: 5. DNA of the CDR3: TGTGCCAGCAGCGACAGGACTAGCGGATCCTACAATGAGCAGTTCTTC. Protein sequence: CASSDRTSGSYNEQFF. The full variable domain, completed using reference TRBV11-3 and TRBJ2-1, is EAGVVQSPRYKIIEKKQPVAFWCNPISGHNTLYWYLQNLGQGPELLIRYENEEAVDDSQLPKDRFSAERLKGVDSTLKIQPAELGDSAVYLCASSDRTSGSYNEQFFGPGTRLTVL.

The rearrangement links TRBV11-2 to TRBJ1-1; D uncertain. Germline V gene sequence: CDR1 SGHAT, CDR2 FQNNGV. This CDR3 comprises 14 residues. V lost 3 bases and J lost 3, with 11 bases in between. The CDR3 nucleotides are TGTGCCAGCAGCTTTGGAGGCTGGGACACTGAAGCTTTCTTT. This encodes CASSFGGWDTEAFF.

The chain employs TRBV6-5 and TRBJ2-7; the D gene is possibly TRBD1 (5 bases). The CDR3 spans 14 residues. CDR1 is MNHEY and CDR2 is SVGAGI in the germline V gene. V gave up 0 bases and J gave up 5 bases, with 11 bases separating them. For the CDR3, the DNA is TGTGCCAGCAGTTACTCCAGGGCAGCTCACGAGCAGTACTTC. Translating gives CASSYSRAAHEQYF.

V gene TRBV4-1 combines with J gene TRBJ2-7; 9 nucleotides line up with TRBD2. J was trimmed by 3 bases and V by 4 bases; bases with no gene match: 19. The germline V gene encodes CDR1 MGHRA and CDR2 YSYEKL. The length of the CDR3 is 19 residues. The CDR3 DNA reads TGCGCCAGCAGCCCCAAGGTGATAGCGGGGGTACCTCCTATCTACGAGCAGTACTTC. This encodes CASSPKVIAGVPPIYEQYF.

The chain uses TRBV11-2 and TRBJ2-7; no reliable D call. Trimming shortened V by 1 base and J by 4 bases, and 8 bases separated the two germline ends. The CDR3 spans 13 residues. Per germline, CDR1 SGHAT and CDR2 FQNNGV. For the CDR3, the DNA is TGTGCCAGCAGCTTAGCTTCAGGTTACGAGCAGTACTTC. The encoded protein is CASSLASGYEQYF. The full variable domain, with the rest looked up from reference TRBV11-2 and TRBJ2-7, is EAGVAQSPRYKIIEKRQSVAFWCNPISGHATLYWYQQILGQGPKLLIQFQNNGVVDDSQLPKDRFSAERLKGVDSTLKIQPAKLEDSAVYLCASSLASGYEQYFGPGTRLTVT.

This chain uses TRBV6-1 with TRBJ1-1; 10 positions match TRBD1. V shed 6 bases, J shed 0 bases, and the junction held 4 bases outside the gene matches. CDR1 and CDR2 (germline): MNHNS, SASEGT. This CDR3 region has 15 residues. The CDR3 here is CASSGTGALNTEAFF. The CDR3 coding sequence is TGTGCCAGCAGCGGGACAGGGGCCTTGAACACTGAAGCTTTCTTT.

J is TRBJ2-2 and V is TRBV29-1, with D possibly matching TRBD2 (6 bases). In germline, CDR1 is SQVTM, CDR2 ANQGSEA. The V and J ends lost 4 bases and 0 bases respectively, with 15 bases between them. The CDR3 is made up of 16 amino acids. The CDR3 bases are TGCAGCGTTGGGATGGGAGGCGGACCGAACACCGGGGAGCTGTTTTTT. Protein product: CSVGMGGGPNTGELFF.

The DNA for the CDR3 is TGTGCCAGCAGCCCAGGGACAGGGAGCTCCTACGAGCAGTACTTC. It translates to CASSPGTGSSYEQYF. The chain combines TRBV7-6 with TRBJ2-7; 9 bases are shared with TRBD1. In germline, CDR1 is SGHVS, CDR2 FNYEAQ. V lost 5 bases, J lost 0 bases, and 5 bases stayed unmatched. This CDR3 comprises 15 residues.